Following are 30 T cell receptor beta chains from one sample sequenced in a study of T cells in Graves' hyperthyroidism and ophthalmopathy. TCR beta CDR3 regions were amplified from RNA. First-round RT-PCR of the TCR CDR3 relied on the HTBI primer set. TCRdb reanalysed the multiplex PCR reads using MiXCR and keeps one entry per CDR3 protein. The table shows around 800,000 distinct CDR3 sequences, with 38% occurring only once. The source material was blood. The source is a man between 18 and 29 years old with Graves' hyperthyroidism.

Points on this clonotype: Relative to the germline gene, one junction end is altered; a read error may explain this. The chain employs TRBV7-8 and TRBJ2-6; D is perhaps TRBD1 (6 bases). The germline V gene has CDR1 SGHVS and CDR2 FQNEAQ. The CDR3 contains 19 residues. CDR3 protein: CASSQEEAGVLSGANVLTF. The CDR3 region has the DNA TGCGCCAGCAGCCAAGAGGAGGCAGGGGTCCTCTCTGGGGCCAACGTCCTGACTTTC. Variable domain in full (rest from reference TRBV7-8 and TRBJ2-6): GAGVSQSPRYKVAKRGQDVALRCDPISGHVSLFWYQQALGQGPEFLTYFQNEAQLDKSGLPSDRFFAERPEGSVSTLKIQRTQQEDSAVYLCASSQEEAGVLSGANVLTFGAGSRLTVL.

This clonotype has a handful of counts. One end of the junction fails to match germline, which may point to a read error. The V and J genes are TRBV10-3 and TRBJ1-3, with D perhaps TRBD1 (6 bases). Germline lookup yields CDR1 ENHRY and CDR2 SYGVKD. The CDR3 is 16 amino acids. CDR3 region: CASSKSRTVSGNTIYF. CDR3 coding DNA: TGTGCCAGCAGTAAGAGTCGGACAGTCTCTGGAAACACCATATATTTT.

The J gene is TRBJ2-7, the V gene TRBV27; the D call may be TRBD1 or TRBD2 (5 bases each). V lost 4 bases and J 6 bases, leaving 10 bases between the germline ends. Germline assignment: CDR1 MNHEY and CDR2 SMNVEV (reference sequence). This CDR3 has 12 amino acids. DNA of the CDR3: TGTGCCAGCAGTTGGCAGGGACGCGAGCAGTACTTC. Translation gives CASSWQGREQYF.

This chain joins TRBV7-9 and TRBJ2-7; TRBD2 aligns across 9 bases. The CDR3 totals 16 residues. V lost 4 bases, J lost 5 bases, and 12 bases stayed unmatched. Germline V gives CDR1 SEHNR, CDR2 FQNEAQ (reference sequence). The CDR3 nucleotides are TGTGCCAGCAGCTCCCCCATAGCGGGAGTCCCAAACGAGCAGTACTTC. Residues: CASSSPIAGVPNEQYF. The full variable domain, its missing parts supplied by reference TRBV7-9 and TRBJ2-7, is DTGVSQNPRHKITKRGQNVTFRCDPISEHNRLYWYRQTLGQGPEFLTYFQNEAQLEKSRLLSDRFSAERPKGSFSTLEIQRTEQGDSAMYLCASSSPIAGVPNEQYFGPGTRLTVT.

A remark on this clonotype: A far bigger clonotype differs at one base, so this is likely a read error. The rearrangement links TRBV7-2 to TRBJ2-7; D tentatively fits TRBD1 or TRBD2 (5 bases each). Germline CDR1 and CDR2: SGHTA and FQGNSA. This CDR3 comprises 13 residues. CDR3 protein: CASSPGPNYGQYF. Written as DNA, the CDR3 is TGTGCCAGCAGCCCGGGACCCAACTACGGGCAGTACTTC.

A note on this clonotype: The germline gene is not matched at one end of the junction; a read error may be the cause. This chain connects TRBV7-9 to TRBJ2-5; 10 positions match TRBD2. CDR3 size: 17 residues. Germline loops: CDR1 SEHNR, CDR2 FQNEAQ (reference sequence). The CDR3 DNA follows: TGCGCCAGCAGCCAAGAAGCTAGCGGGAGTAGAGTTGAGACCCAGTACTTC. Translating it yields CASSQEASGSRVETQYF.

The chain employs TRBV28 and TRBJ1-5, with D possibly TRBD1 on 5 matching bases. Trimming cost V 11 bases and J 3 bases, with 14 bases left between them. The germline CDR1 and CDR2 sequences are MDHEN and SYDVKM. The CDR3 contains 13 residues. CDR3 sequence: CASRGDLNQPQHF. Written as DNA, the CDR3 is TGTGCCTCCCGGGGGGACCTCAATCAGCCCCAGCATTTT.

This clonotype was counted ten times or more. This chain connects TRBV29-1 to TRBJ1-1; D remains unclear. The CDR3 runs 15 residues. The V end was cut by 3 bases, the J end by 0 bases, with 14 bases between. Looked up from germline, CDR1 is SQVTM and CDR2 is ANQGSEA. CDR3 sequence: CSVEGLAAMNTEAFF. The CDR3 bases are TGCAGCGTTGAGGGATTGGCAGCTATGAACACTGAAGCTTTCTTT.

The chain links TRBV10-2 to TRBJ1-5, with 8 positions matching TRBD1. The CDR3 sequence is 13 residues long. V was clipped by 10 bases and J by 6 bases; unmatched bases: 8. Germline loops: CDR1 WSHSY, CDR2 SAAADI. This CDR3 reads CATAKDRVQPQHF. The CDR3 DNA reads TGCGCCACCGCGAAGGACAGGGTTCAGCCCCAGCATTTT.

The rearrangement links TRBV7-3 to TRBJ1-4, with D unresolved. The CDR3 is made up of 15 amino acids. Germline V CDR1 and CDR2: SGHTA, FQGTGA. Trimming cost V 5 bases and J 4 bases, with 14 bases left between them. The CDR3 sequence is CASSPRAAGNEKLFF. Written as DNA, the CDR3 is TGTGCCAGCAGCCCCCGGGCAGCGGGTAATGAAAAACTGTTTTTT.

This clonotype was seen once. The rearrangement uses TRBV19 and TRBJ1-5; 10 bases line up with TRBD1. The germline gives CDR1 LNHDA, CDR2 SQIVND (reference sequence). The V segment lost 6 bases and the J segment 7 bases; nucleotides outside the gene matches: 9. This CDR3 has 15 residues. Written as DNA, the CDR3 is TGTGCCAGTAGCCGGGACAGGGGTTTTCAGCAGCCCCAGCATTTT. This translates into CASSRDRGFQQPQHF. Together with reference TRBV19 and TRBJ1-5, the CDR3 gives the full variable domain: DGGITQSPKYLFRKEGQNVTLSCEQNLNHDAMYWYRQDPGQGLRLIYYSQIVNDFQKGDIAEGYSVSREKKESFPLTVTSAQKNPTAFYLCASSRDRGFQQPQHFGDGTRLSIL.

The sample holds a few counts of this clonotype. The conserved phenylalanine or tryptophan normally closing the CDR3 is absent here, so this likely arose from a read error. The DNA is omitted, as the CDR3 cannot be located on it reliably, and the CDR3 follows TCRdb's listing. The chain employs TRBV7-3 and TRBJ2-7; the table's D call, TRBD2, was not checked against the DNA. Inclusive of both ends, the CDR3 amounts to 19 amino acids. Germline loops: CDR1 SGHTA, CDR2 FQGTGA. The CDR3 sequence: CASSAGGFGDAHLRAGWWL.

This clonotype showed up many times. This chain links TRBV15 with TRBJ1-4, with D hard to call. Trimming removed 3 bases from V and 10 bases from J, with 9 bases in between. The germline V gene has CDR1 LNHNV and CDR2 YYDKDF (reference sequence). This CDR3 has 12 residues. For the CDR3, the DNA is TGTGCCACCAGCAGGGATAGAGGAAAACTGTTTTTT. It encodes CATSRDRGKLFF.

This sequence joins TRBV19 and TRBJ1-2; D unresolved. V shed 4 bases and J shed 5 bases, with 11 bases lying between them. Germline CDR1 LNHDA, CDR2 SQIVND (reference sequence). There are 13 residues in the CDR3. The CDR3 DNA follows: TGTGCCAGTAGTACAGATCTTGAATATGGCTACACCTTC. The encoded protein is CASSTDLEYGYTF. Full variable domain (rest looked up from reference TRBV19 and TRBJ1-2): DGGITQSPKYLFRKEGQNVTLSCEQNLNHDAMYWYRQDPGQGLRLIYYSQIVNDFQKGDIAEGYSVSREKKESFPLTVTSAQKNPTAFYLCASSTDLEYGYTFGSGTRLTVV.

The CDR3: CASSWETGETQYF. As DNA, the CDR3 is TGTGCCAGCAGTTGGGAAACCGGGGAGACCCAGTACTTC. The chain employs TRBV12-3 or TRBV12-4 and TRBJ2-5; D gene unclear. The CDR3 runs 13 residues. Trimming left V 4 bases short and J 5 bases short, with 11 bases between.

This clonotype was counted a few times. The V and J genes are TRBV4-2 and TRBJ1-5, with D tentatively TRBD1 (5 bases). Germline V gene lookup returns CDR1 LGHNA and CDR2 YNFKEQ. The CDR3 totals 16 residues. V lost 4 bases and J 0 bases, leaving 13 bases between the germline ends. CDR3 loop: CASSPGTEVSNQPQHF. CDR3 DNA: TGTGCCAGCAGCCCAGGGACGGAAGTTAGCAATCAGCCCCAGCATTTT.

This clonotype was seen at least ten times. The CDR3: CASRGTGNEKLFF. The DNA for the CDR3 is TGCGCCAGCAGGGGGACGGGAAATGAAAAACTGTTTTTT. This sequence joins TRBV10-2 and TRBJ1-4; D might be TRBD1 (5 bases). CDR3 length: 13 residues. CDR1 is WSHSY and CDR2 is SAAADI in the germline V gene. Trimming cost V 6 bases and J 5 bases, with 10 bases left between them.

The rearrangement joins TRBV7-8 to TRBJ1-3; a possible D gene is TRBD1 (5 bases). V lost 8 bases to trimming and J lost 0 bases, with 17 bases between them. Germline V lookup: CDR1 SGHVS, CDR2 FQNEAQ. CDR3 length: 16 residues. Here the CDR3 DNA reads TGTGCCAGCTCACCACTTCAGGACACCTCTGGAAACACCATATATTTT. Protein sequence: CASSPLQDTSGNTIYF.

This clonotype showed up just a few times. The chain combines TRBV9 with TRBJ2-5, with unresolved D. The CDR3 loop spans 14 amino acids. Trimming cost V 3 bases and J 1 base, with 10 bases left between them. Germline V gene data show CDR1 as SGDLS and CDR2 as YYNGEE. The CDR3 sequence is CASSGPLSQETQYF. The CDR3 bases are TGTGCCAGCAGCGGCCCTTTGTCCCAAGAGACCCAGTACTTC. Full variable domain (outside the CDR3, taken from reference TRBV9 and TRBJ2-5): DSGVTQTPKHLITATGQRVTLRCSPRSGDLSVYWYQQSLDQGLQFLIQYYNGEERAKGNILERFSAQQFPDLHSELNLSSLELGDSALYFCASSGPLSQETQYFGPGTRLLVL.

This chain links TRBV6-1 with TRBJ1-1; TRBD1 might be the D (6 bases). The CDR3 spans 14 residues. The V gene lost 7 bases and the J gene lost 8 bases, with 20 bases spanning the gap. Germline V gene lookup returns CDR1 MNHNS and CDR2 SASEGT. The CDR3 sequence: CASTPGTRAAEAFF. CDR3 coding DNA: TGTGCCAGCACCCCGGGGACAAGGGCCGCAGAAGCTTTCTTT.

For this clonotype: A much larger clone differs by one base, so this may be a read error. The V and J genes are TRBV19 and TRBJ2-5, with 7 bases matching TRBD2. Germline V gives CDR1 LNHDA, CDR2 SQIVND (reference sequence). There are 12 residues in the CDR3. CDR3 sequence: CASSPGLEAQYF. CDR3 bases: TGTGCCAGTAGTCCTGGACTAGAGGCCCAGTACTTC. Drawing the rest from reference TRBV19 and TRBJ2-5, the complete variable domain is DGGITQSPKYLFRKEGQNVTLSCEQNLNHDAMYWYRQDPGQGLRLIYYSQIVNDFQKGDIAEGYSVSREKKESFPLTVTSAQKNPTAFYLCASSPGLEAQYFGPGTRLLVL.

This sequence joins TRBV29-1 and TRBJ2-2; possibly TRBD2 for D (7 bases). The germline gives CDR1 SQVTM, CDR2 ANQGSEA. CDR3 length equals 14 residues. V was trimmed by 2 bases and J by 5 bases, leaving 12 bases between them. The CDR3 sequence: CSVEFGGRTGELFF. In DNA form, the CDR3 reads TGCAGCGTTGAATTCGGGGGGCGAACCGGGGAGCTGTTTTTT.

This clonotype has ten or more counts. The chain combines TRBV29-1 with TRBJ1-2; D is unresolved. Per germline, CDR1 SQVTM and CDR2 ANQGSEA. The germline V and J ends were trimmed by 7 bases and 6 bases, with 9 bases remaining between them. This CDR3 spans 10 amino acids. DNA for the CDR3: TGCAGCGGGGGAGGCGATGGCTACACCTTC. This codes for CSGGGDGYTF.

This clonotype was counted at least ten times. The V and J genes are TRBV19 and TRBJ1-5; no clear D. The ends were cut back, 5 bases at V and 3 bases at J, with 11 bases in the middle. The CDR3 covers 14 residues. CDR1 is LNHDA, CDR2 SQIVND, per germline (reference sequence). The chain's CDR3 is CASSYGTFNQPQHF. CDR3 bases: TGTGCCAGTAGTTACGGAACCTTCAATCAGCCCCAGCATTTT.

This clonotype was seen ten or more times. The CDR3 DNA reads as TGCAGCGTGGACAGGGTGTCGTCGAACACTGAAGCTTTCTTT. It codes for CSVDRVSSNTEAFF. The chain carries TRBV29-1 and TRBJ1-1, with 8 bases matching TRBD1. The V and J ends lost 6 bases and 1 base, in that order; junction bases with no gene match: 7. CDR3 length equals 14 residues. Germline CDR1 reads SQVTM; CDR2 reads ANQGSEA.

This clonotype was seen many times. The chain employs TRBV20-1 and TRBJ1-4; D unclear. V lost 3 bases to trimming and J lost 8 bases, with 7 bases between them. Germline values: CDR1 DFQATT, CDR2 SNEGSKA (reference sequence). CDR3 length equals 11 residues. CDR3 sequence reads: CSARGEEKLFF. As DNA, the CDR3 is TGCAGTGCTAGGGGAGAGGAAAAACTGTTTTTT.

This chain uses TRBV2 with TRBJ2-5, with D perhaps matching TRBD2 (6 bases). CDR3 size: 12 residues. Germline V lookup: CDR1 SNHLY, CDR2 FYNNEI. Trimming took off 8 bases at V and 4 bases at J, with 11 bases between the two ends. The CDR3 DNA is TGTGCCAGCTCGACTAGTCTAGAGACCCAGTACTTC. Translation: CASSTSLETQYF.

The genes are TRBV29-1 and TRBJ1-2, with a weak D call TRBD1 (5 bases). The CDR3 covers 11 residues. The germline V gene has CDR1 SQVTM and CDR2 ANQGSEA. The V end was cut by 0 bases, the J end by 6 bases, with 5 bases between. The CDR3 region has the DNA TGCAGCGTTGAAGAACAGGATGGCTACACCTTC. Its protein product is CSVEEQDGYTF. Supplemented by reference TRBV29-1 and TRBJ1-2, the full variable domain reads SAVISQKPSRDICQRGTSLTIQCQVDSQVTMMFWYRQQPGQSLTLIATANQGSEATYESGFVIDKFPISRPNLTFSTLTVSNMSPEDSSIYLCSVEEQDGYTFGSGTRLTVV.

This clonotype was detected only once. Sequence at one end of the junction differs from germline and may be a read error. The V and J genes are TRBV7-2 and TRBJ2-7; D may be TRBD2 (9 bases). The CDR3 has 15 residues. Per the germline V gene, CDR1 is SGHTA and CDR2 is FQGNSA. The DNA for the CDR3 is TGCGCCAGCAGCCAAGATAGCGGGAGACAGGGGGAGCAGTACTTC. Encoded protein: CASSQDSGRQGEQYF.

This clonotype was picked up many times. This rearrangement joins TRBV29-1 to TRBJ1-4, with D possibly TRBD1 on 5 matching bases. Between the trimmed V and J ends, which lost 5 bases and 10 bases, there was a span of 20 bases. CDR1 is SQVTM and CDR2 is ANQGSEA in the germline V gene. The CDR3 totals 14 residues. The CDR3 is CSVSGGKDIGKLFF. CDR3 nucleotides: TGCAGCGTTTCGGGGGGGAAGGATATCGGAAAACTGTTTTTT.